The 28 T cell receptor beta chains given below trace back to one sample, sequenced in a study of cytomegalovirus exposure and HLA in healthy donors (TCRdb year 2017). The protocol used for the library was the immunoSEQ multiplex PCR assay. For the multiplex PCR, a mixture combining 60 forward primers for TCR Vbeta segments and 13 reverse primers for TCR Jbeta segments was used. TCRdb stores this immuneACCESS table with in-frame sequences only. Part of the clones is absent; in the studies checked, under half of the shortfall reflects unresolved V genes, and no reason is known for the rest. For this sample the table gives fewer than 150,000 clones, of which approximately 73% were detected only once. The ten most abundant clones make up under 15% of the sample. The sequencing sample was made of PBMCs. These TCRs come from a human donor in good health.

The chain recombines TRBV5-1 with TRBJ1-6; 11 nucleotides line up with TRBD1. V dropped 0 bases and J dropped 9; count of bases not matched to a gene: 8. This CDR3 contains 17 residues. The germline V gene has CDR1 SGHRS and CDR2 YFSETQ. CDR3 sequence (DNA): TGCGCCAGCAGCTTGGACAGGACAGGGGGCAGTTCTTCACCCCTCCACTTT. This sequence encodes CASSLDRTGGSSSPLHF.

This clone was counted only a few times. The genes are TRBV10-2 and TRBJ2-7, with D tentatively TRBD1 (6 bases). CDR3 length: 13 amino acids. Trimming removed 3 bases from V and 2 bases from J, with 8 bases in between. In germline, CDR1 is WSHSY, CDR2 SAAADI. CDR3 coding DNA: TGCGCCAGCAGTGAAGGGGGAGCCTACGAGCAGTACTTC. Protein product: CASSEGGAYEQYF.

V and J are TRBV2 and TRBJ1-6; 9 bases are a match to TRBD1. Germline lookup yields CDR1 SNHLY and CDR2 FYNNEI. With 6 bases clipped from V and 6 bases from J, the junction kept 3 bases outside the gene matches. This CDR3 has 14 amino acids. The CDR3 loop reads CASRGTGSNSPLHF. CDR3 DNA: TGTGCCAGCAGAGGGACAGGGAGTAATTCACCCCTCCACTTT.

A single count supports this clone. The chain uses TRBV27 and TRBJ2-2; D is possibly TRBD2 (5 bases). Germline values: CDR1 MNHEY, CDR2 SMNVEV (reference sequence). V lost 1 base to trimming and J lost 2 bases, with 8 bases between them. The CDR3 sequence is 15 residues long. The CDR3 DNA is TGTGCCAGCAGTTTATGGCGGGCCAACACCGGGGAGCTGTTTTTT. Its translation: CASSLWRANTGELFF.

The gene calls are TRBV15 and TRBJ2-1, with a tentative D call TRBD1 (5 bases). Germline CDR1 reads LNHNV; CDR2 reads YYDKDF (reference sequence). The germline V and J ends were trimmed by 1 base and 0 bases, with 13 bases remaining between them. The length of the CDR3 is 17 residues. The CDR3 sequence is CATSRATAISSYNEQFF. The CDR3 DNA follows: TGTGCCACCAGCAGAGCGACAGCCATTAGCTCCTACAATGAGCAGTTCTTC.

This clone was picked up one time. The sample contains more than one DNA sequence encoding this CDR3. The chain has TRBV6-4 and TRBJ2-2, with D maybe TRBD2 (5 bases). Germline CDR1 reads MRHNA; CDR2 reads SNTAGT. The CDR3 is made up of 13 amino acids. Between the trimmed V and J ends, which lost 2 bases and 10 bases, there was a span of 11 bases. CDR3 loop: CASSDGESEELFF. DNA of the CDR3: TGTGCCAGCAGTGACGGGGAGTCGGAGGAGCTGTTTTTT.

In its sample, this clone was seen a few times. The chain employs TRBV15 and TRBJ1-2; TRBD1 agrees at 8 bases. After removal of 3 bases from V and 4 bases from J, the junction contained 13 bases not matched to a gene. Germline CDR1 and CDR2: LNHNV and YYDKDF (reference sequence). This CDR3 has 17 amino acids. CDR3 in DNA: TGTGCCACCAGCAGGGGTATCCTCCGGGACAGGACCTATGGCTACACCTTC. This translates into CATSRGILRDRTYGYTF.

This clone was seen once. V usage is TRBV27 and J usage is TRBJ2-5, with D perhaps matching TRBD2 (5 bases). The J call is in doubt because the DNA end fits TRBJ2-7 better. Germline V gene lookup returns CDR1 MNHEY and CDR2 SMNVEV (reference sequence). The CDR3 consists of 13 residues. CDR3 in amino acids: CASSSRTVYEQYF. The DNA for the CDR3 is TGTGCCAGCAGTTCGAGGACTGTTTACGAGCAGTACTTC.

J is TRBJ2-1 and V is TRBV19, with D unresolved. Germline V gene sequence: CDR1 LNHDA, CDR2 SQIVND (reference sequence). V lost 5 bases and J 13 bases, leaving 21 bases between the germline ends. CDR3 size: 14 residues. The CDR3 nucleotides read TGTGCCAGTAGTCCCCCGTTTGGAGCGAGTAAACAGTTCTTC. It is translated as CASSPPFGASKQFF.

The J gene is TRBJ2-7, the V gene TRBV15, with TRBD1 as a possible D gene (5 bases). Trimming left V 0 bases short and J 3 bases short, with 9 bases between. The CDR3 runs to 14 residues. Germline CDR1 and CDR2: LNHNV and YYDKDF (reference sequence). This CDR3 reads CATSRDLQDYEQYF. The CDR3 nucleotides are TGTGCCACCAGCAGAGACTTACAGGACTACGAGCAGTACTTC.

This clone was seen only a few times. The V call is TRBV11-2, the J call TRBJ1-4, with D unresolved. The V gene's germline CDR1 is SGHAT and CDR2 FQNNGV. The ends were cut back, 4 bases at V and 2 bases at J, with 23 bases in the middle. The CDR3 covers 19 residues. CDR3 sequence reads: CASSSLKRSRGSTNEKLFF. CDR3 nucleotide sequence: TGTGCCAGCAGCTCCCTCAAGAGGAGTCGTGGTAGTACTAATGAAAAACTGTTTTTT.

The chain links TRBV13 to TRBJ2-3; D remains unclear. This CDR3 comprises 12 residues. Germline-derived CDR1 and CDR2 are PRHDT and FYEKMQ (reference sequence). Trimming pared 0 bases from V and 6 bases from J, leaving 4 bases between. The CDR3 protein is CASSLGRDTQYF. The CDR3 DNA follows: TGTGCCAGCAGCTTAGGGAGGGATACGCAGTATTTT.

The rearrangement links TRBV2 to TRBJ1-3, with D tentatively TRBD1 (5 bases). Trimming removed 5 bases from V and 1 base from J, with 9 bases in between. The germline V gene has CDR1 SNHLY and CDR2 FYNNEI. The CDR3 loop spans 14 amino acids. The CDR3 protein is CASSQGYSGNTIYF. The CDR3 DNA sequence: TGTGCCAGCAGTCAGGGTTATTCTGGAAACACCATATATTTT.

The genes are TRBV6-5 and TRBJ2-1, with TRBD2 matching 12 bases. Germline CDR1 and CDR2: MNHEY and SVGAGI. The CDR3 is 15 amino acids. V was clipped by 2 bases and J by 5 bases; unmatched bases: 1. DNA for the CDR3: TGTGCCAGCAGTTACGGACTAGCGGGGCACAATGAGCAGTTCTTC. Amino acids: CASSYGLAGHNEQFF.

This clone was observed a handful of times. This chain uses TRBV19 with TRBJ1-3; tentatively, D is TRBD1 (6 bases). Germline CDR1 LNHDA, CDR2 SQIVND (reference sequence). The germline V and J ends were trimmed by 3 bases and 3 bases, with 9 bases remaining between them. The CDR3 has 14 amino acids. This chain's CDR3 is CASSMGTNGNTIYF. In nucleotides, the CDR3 is TGTGCCAGTAGTATGGGGACAAATGGAAACACCATATATTTT. Together with reference TRBV19 and TRBJ1-3, the CDR3 gives the full variable domain: DGGITQSPKYLFRKEGQNVTLSCEQNLNHDAMYWYRQDPGQGLRLIYYSQIVNDFQKGDIAEGYSVSREKKESFPLTVTSAQKNPTAFYLCASSMGTNGNTIYFGEGSWLTVV.

V is TRBV28 and J is TRBJ2-3; D remains ambiguous. Deletions cut 3 bases from V and 6 bases from J, with 19 bases between. The CDR3 is 16 residues long. Germline-derived CDR1 and CDR2 are MDHEN and SYDVKM. In nucleotides, the CDR3 is TGTGCCAGCAGTTTCCTCAGACTGGAGAAATTGGATACGCAGTATTTT. Translated: CASSFLRLEKLDTQYF. The full variable domain, with the rest looked up from reference TRBV28 and TRBJ2-3, is DVKVTQSSRYLVKRTGEKVFLECVQDMDHENMFWYRQDPGLGLRLIYFSYDVKMKEKGDIPEGYSVSREKKERFSLILESASTNQTSMYLCASSFLRLEKLDTQYFGPGTRLTVL.

This clone was seen a single time. The chain uses TRBV5-1 and TRBJ1-1; TRBD1 might be the D (6 bases). CDR1 is SGHRS, CDR2 YFSETQ, per germline. This CDR3 has 13 amino acids. V lost 7 bases to trimming and J lost 4 bases, with 14 bases between them. The CDR3 DNA reads TGCGCCAGCCACTCGGGGGGGGCCACTGAAGCTTTCTTT. Its translation is CASHSGGATEAFF.

This chain joins TRBV30 and TRBJ1-4; D might be TRBD1 (6 bases). The germline V and J ends were trimmed by 3 bases and 0 bases, with 23 bases remaining between them. Germline V gene sequence: CDR1 GTSNPN, CDR2 SVGIG (reference sequence). This CDR3 spans 19 amino acids. DNA of the CDR3: TGTGCCTGGAGAAGTTATGGGGGCGATCTGTTGCCAACTAATGAAAAACTGTTTTTT. Its translation: CAWRSYGGDLLPTNEKLFF.

The chain joins TRBV7-8 to TRBJ2-3; 8 positions agree with TRBD1. The CDR3 is 17 residues long. V lost 5 bases, J lost 5 bases, and 15 bases stayed unmatched. The germline CDR1 and CDR2 sequences are SGHVS and FQNEAQ. CDR3 amino acids: CASSPNLGRGRGDTQYF. In DNA form, the CDR3 reads TGTGCCAGCAGCCCCAACCTCGGCAGGGGGCGTGGAGATACGCAGTATTTT.

The chain has TRBV29-1 and TRBJ1-4; D is uncertain. V lost 3 bases and J lost 6, with 11 bases in between. The germline V gene has CDR1 SQVTM and CDR2 ANQGSEA. The CDR3 has 13 residues. The CDR3 loop is CSVDWEGDEKLFF. CDR3 DNA sequence: TGCAGCGTTGATTGGGAGGGCGATGAAAAACTGTTTTTT. The whole variable domain, filled in from reference TRBV29-1 and TRBJ1-4, reads SAVISQKPSRDICQRGTSLTIQCQVDSQVTMMFWYRQQPGQSLTLIATANQGSEATYESGFVIDKFPISRPNLTFSTLTVSNMSPEDSSIYLCSVDWEGDEKLFFGSGTQLSVL.

The rearrangement links TRBV15 to TRBJ2-1; 13 positions match TRBD2. The V gene end was trimmed by 5 bases and the J gene end by 4 bases; junction bases not matched to a gene: 8. The CDR3 length is 17 residues. Germline V gene lookup returns CDR1 LNHNV and CDR2 YYDKDF (reference sequence). The CDR3 region has the DNA TGTGCCACCAGCGGCCGGACTAGCGGGAGTATATACAATGAGCAGTTCTTC. It yields the protein CATSGRTSGSIYNEQFF.

The chain links TRBV10-3 to TRBJ2-1; TRBD2 is a possible D gene (5 bases). The CDR3 extends over 13 amino acids. The V end lost 1 base, the J end lost 9 bases, and 10 bases lay between the germline ends. CDR1 and CDR2 from the germline V gene are ENHRY and SYGVKD. The CDR3 loop is CAISEYGVGEQFF. For the CDR3, the DNA is TGTGCCATCAGTGAGTACGGGGTAGGTGAGCAGTTCTTC.

This chain connects TRBV6-5 to TRBJ1-2; D might be TRBD1 (5 bases). V was shortened by 2 bases and J by 2 bases, with 12 bases between the two germline ends. Per germline, CDR1 MNHEY and CDR2 SVGAGI. This CDR3 contains 15 residues. CDR3 protein: CASSYLGHRNYGYTF. The DNA of the CDR3 is TGTGCCAGCAGTTACCTGGGTCACAGGAACTATGGCTACACCTTC.

This clone showed up just a few times. J is TRBJ2-1 and V is TRBV11-3; TRBD2 aligns across 8 bases. Germline assignment: CDR1 SGHNT and CDR2 YENEEA. The CDR3 runs to 18 residues. The J segment lost 4 bases and the V segment lost 2 bases, leaving 13 bases of the junction unmatched. The CDR3 DNA sequence: TGTGCCAGCAGCTTACTACAAGTCGGGGTAGCGGGGTACAATGAGCAGTTCTTC. Protein: CASSLLQVGVAGYNEQFF. Filled out from reference TRBV11-3 and TRBJ2-1, the complete variable domain reads EAGVVQSPRYKIIEKKQPVAFWCNPISGHNTLYWYLQNLGQGPELLIRYENEEAVDDSQLPKDRFSAERLKGVDSTLKIQPAELGDSAVYLCASSLLQVGVAGYNEQFFGPGTRLTVL.

The chain uses TRBV10-3 and TRBJ1-1, with a weak D call TRBD1 (5 bases). CDR3 length: 13 residues. The V gene lost 6 bases and the J gene lost 3 bases, with 11 bases spanning the gap. Germline CDR1 is ENHRY and CDR2 is SYGVKD. The CDR3 DNA sequence: TGTGCCATCAGGGACACCCCGTACACTGAAGCTTTCTTT. Its protein product is CAIRDTPYTEAFF.

V and J are TRBV30 and TRBJ2-2; TRBD2 agrees at 8 bases. The germline gives CDR1 GTSNPN, CDR2 SVGIG (reference sequence). After removal of 0 bases from V and 3 bases from J, the junction contained 12 bases not matched to a gene. The CDR3 spans 18 residues. DNA of the CDR3: TGTGCCTGGAGTGTAACTAGCGGAGCGCGAGCGTACACCGGGGAGCTGTTTTTT. Amino acid sequence: CAWSVTSGARAYTGELFF.

The V call is TRBV5-6, the J call TRBJ1-6; TRBD1 matches 9 bases. Trimming cost V 4 bases and J 9 bases; bases outside gene matches: 8. Germline assignment: CDR1 SGHDT and CDR2 YYEEEE. The CDR3 has 15 residues. CDR3 DNA sequence: TGTGCCAGCAGCAGTACCGGGACAGGGATTTCACCCCTCCACTTT. It yields the protein CASSSTGTGISPLHF.

The rearrangement joins TRBV11-3 to TRBJ2-1, with a possible D match to TRBD1 (6 bases). In germline, CDR1 is SGHNT, CDR2 YENEEA. This CDR3 has 15 residues. V lost 0 bases to trimming and J lost 2 bases, with 8 bases between them. CDR3 residues: CASSLEGAAYNEQFF. CDR3 sequence (DNA): TGTGCCAGCAGCTTAGAGGGGGCCGCCTACAATGAGCAGTTCTTC.